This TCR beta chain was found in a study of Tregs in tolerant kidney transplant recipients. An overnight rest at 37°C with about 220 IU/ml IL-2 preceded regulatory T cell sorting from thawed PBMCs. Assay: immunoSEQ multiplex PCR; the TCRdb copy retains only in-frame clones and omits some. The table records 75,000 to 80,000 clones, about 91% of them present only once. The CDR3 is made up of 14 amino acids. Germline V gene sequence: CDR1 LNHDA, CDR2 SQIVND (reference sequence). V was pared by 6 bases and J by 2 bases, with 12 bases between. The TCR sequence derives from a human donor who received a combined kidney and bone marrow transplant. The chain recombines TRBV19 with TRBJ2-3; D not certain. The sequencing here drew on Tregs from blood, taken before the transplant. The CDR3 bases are TGTGCCAGTAGAATCCAGAAACACACAGATACGCAGTATTTT. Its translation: CASRIQKHTDTQYF. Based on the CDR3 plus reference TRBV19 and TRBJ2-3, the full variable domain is DGGITQSPKYLFRKEGQNVTLSCEQNLNHDAMYWYRQDPGQGLRLIYYSQIVNDFQKGDIAEGYSVSREKKESFPLTVTSAQKNPTAFYLCASRIQKHTDTQYFGPGTRLTVL.